This T cell receptor (beta chain) was documented in a study of T cell clonality in common variable immunodeficiency. General observations from the study: Common variable immunodeficiency TCR beta sequences reportedly had fewer deletions and N-nucleotide insertions.

In this sample, this clone turned up many times. What it binds is not known. The DNA ends 3 residues before the CDR3 does, and the rest of the CDR3 is filled in from the germline J gene. In germline, CDR1 is DFQATT, CDR2 SNEGSKA (reference sequence). This CDR3 has 15 amino acids. Trimming removed 0 bases from V and 1 base from J, with 9 bases in between. Profiled with immunoSEQ multiplex PCR; TCRdb holds only in-frame clones, not every one. The sample has about 20,000 clones, none seen only once. The sequencing sample was made of peripheral blood mononuclear cells. The gene calls are TRBV20-1 and TRBJ2-2; D call uncertain. The TCR sequence derives from a human donor with common variable immunodeficiency. CDR3 sequence: CSARDRRVNTGELFF. The DNA read from the CDR3 is TGCAGTGCTAGAGATCGTCGGGTGAACACCGGGGAG.